This TCR beta chain was observed in a study of CD8 T cells in ankylosing spondylitis. A single record per CDR3 protein comes from TCRdb applying MiXCR to the 5' RACE reads. The sample has 150,000 to 200,000 distinct CDR3 sequences, under 15% seen once. The CDR3 is made up of 12 amino acids. V lost 6 bases to trimming and J lost 6 bases; unmatched junction nucleotides: 4. CDR1 and CDR2 from the germline V gene are SQVTM and ANQGSEA. The table lists this clonotype with many counts. The specimen sequenced was blood, either unsorted or a sorted T cell fraction (not recorded which). The TCR originated in a female donor with ankylosing spondylitis or in good health (not recorded which). This chain joins TRBV29-1 and TRBJ1-4, with 7 bases fitting TRBD1. The CDR3 protein is CSVTGDYEKLFF. For the CDR3, the DNA is TGCAGCGTCACAGGGGACTATGAAAAACTGTTTTTT.